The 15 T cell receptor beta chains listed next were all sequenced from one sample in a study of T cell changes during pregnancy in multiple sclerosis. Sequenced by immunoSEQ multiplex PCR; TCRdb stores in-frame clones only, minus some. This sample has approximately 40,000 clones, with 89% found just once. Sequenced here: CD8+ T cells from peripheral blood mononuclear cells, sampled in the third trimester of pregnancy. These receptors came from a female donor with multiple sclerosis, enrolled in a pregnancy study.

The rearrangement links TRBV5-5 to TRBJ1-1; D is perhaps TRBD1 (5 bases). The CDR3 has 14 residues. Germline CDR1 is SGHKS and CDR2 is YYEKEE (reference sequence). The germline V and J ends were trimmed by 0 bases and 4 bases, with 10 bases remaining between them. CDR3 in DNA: TGTGCCAGCAGCTTGGCATCAGGGTTCACTGAAGCTTTCTTT. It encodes CASSLASGFTEAFF. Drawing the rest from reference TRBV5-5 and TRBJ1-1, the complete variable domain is DAGVTQSPTHLIKTRGQQVTLRCSPISGHKSVSWYQQVLGQGPQFIFQYYEKEERGRGNFPDRFSARQFPNYSSELNVNALLLGDSALYLCASSLASGFTEAFFGQGTRLTVV.

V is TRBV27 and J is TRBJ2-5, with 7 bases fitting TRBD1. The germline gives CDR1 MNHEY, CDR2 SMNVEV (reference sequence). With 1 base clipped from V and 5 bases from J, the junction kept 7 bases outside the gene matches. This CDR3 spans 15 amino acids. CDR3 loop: CASSLLGGQWETQYF. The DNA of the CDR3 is TGTGCCAGCAGTTTATTAGGGGGCCAGTGGGAGACCCAGTACTTC.

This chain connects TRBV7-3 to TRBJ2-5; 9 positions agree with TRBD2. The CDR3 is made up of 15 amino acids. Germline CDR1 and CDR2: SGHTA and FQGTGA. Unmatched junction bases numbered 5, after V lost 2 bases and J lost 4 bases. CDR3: CASSLGGGAGETQYF. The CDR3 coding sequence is TGTGCCAGCAGCTTAGGCGGGGGGGCCGGAGAGACCCAGTACTTC.

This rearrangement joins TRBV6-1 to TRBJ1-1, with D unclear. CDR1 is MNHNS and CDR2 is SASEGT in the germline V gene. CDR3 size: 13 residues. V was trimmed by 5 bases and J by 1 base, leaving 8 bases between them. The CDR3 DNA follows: TGTGCCAGCAGTACTGCAGGGAACACTGAAGCTTTCTTT. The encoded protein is CASSTAGNTEAFF.

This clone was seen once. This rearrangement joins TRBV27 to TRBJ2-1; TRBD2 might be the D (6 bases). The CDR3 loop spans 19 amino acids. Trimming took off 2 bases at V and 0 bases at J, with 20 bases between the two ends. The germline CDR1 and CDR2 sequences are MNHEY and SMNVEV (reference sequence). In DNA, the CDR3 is TGTGCCAGCAGTTTAGGAACGGGACTCAGATCTGGCTCCTACAATGAGCAGTTCTTC. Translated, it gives CASSLGTGLRSGSYNEQFF.

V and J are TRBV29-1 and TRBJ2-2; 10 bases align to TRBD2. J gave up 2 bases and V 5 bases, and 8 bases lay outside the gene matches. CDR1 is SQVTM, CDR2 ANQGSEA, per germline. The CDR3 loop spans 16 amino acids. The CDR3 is CSVPTLAGDNTGELFF. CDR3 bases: TGCAGCGTTCCTACTCTAGCGGGAGATAACACCGGGGAGCTGTTTTTT.

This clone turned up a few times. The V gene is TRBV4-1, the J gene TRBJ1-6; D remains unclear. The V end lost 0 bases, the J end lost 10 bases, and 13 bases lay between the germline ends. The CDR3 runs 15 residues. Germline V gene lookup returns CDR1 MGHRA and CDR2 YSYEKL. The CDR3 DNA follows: TGCGCCAGCAGCCAAGATAAAGTATTGCGATCACCCCTCCACTTT. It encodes CASSQDKVLRSPLHF.

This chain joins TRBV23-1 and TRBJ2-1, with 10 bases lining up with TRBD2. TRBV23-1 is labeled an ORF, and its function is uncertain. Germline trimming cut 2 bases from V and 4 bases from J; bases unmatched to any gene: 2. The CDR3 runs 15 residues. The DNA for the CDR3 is TGCGCCAGCAGTCAAAGGGGACTAGCGTACAATGAGCAGTTCTTC. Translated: CASSQRGLAYNEQFF.

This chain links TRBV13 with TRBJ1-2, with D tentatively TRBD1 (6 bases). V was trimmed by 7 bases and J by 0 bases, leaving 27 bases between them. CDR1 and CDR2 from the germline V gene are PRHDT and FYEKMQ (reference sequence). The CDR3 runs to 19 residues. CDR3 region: CASTLGGGGTFGANYGYTF. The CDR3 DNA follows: TGTGCCAGCACCCTAGGGGGGGGAGGCACCTTTGGGGCTAACTATGGCTACACCTTC. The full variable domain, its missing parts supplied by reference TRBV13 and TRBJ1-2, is AAGVIQSPRHLIKEKRETATLKCYPIPRHDTVYWYQQGPGQDPQFLISFYEKMQSDKGSIPDRFSAQQFSDYHSELNMSSLELGDSALYFCASTLGGGGTFGANYGYTFGSGTRLTVV.

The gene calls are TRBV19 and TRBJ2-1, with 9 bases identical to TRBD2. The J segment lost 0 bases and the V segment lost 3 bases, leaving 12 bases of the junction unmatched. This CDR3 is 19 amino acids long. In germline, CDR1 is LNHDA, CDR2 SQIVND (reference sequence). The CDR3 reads CASSMSGLAGRLSYNEQFF. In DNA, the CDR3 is TGTGCCAGTAGTATGTCGGGACTAGCCGGCCGACTCTCCTACAATGAGCAGTTCTTC. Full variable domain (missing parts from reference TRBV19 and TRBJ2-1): DGGITQSPKYLFRKEGQNVTLSCEQNLNHDAMYWYRQDPGQGLRLIYYSQIVNDFQKGDIAEGYSVSREKKESFPLTVTSAQKNPTAFYLCASSMSGLAGRLSYNEQFFGPGTRLTVL.

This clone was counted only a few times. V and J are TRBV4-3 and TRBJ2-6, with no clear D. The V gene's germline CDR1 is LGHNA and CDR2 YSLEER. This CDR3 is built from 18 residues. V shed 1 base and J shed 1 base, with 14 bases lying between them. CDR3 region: CASSQAADSVSGANVLTF. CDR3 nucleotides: TGCGCCAGCAGCCAAGCCGCCGATTCGGTTTCTGGGGCCAACGTCCTGACTTTC.

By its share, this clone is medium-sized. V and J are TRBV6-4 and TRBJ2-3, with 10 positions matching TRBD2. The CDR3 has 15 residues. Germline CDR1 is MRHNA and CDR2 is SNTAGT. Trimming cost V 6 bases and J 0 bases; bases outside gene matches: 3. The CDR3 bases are TGTGCCAGCAGCTTAGCGGGAGGTAGCACAGATACGCAGTATTTT. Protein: CASSLAGGSTDTQYF.

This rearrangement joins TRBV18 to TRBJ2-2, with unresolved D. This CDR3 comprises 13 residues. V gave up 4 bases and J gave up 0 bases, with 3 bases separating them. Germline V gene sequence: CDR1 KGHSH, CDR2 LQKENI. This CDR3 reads CASSLTNTGELFF. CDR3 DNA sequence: TGTGCCAGCTCACTCACGAACACCGGGGAGCTGTTTTTT.

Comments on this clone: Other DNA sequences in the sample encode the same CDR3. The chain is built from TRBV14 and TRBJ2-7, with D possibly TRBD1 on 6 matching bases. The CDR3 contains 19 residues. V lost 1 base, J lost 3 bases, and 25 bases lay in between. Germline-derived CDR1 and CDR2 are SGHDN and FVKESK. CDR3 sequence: CASSQGVSIAGRGHYEQYF. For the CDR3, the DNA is TGTGCCAGCAGCCAAGGTGTGAGTATCGCGGGCAGGGGCCACTACGAGCAGTACTTC.

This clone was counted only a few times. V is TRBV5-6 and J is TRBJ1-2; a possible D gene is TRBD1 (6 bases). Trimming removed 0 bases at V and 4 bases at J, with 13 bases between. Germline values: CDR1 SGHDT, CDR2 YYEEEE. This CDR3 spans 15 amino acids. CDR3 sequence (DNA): TGTGCCAGCAGCTTGGAAGGGGACATCGGCTATGGCTACACCTTC. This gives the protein CASSLEGDIGYGYTF. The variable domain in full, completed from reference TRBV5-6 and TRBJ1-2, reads DAGVTQSPTHLIKTRGQQVTLRCSPKSGHDTVSWYQQALGQGPQFIFQYYEEEERQRGNFPDRFSGHQFPNYSSELNVNALLLGDSALYLCASSLEGDIGYGYTFGSGTRLTVV.